The 19 T cell receptor beta chains below come from one sample, sequenced in a study of beta chain features in type 1 diabetes. The study, taken as a whole, reports: Among all four CD4+ subsets, Type 1 diabetes patients had TCRB CDR3s that were moderately but significantly shorter.

Their specific antigens are unknown. The whole isolated RNA underwent reverse transcription, so sequencing captured expressed TCRB transcripts. The assay was immunoSEQ multiplex PCR, and TCRdb's table has in-frame clones only and misses some. The data show hundreds of thousands of clones, 11% to 15% seen once. The sequenced sample was naive CD4+ T cells from blood. Source of these receptors: a young man with type 1 diabetes.

The chain has TRBV29-1 and TRBJ1-2; D perhaps matches TRBD1 (5 bases). The CDR3 runs 13 residues. V dropped 6 bases and J dropped 6 bases, with 17 bases sitting between them. Germline values: CDR1 SQVTM, CDR2 ANQGSEA. The CDR3 reads CSVVPPGRDGYTF. CDR3 bases: TGCAGCGTCGTACCCCCGGGGCGGGATGGCTACACCTTC.

This clone was picked up a small number of times. The V gene is TRBV9, the J gene TRBJ2-1; 9 bases agree with TRBD2. CDR1 is SGDLS, CDR2 YYNGEE, per germline. The junction had 6 bases not matched to a gene; V was cut back by 0 bases and J by 5 bases. The CDR3 extends over 16 amino acids. DNA for the CDR3: TGTGCCAGCAGCGTAGGGGCGGGAGGGAATCACAATGAGCAGTTCTTC. This translates into CASSVGAGGNHNEQFF. The full variable domain, its missing parts supplied by reference TRBV9 and TRBJ2-1, is DSGVTQTPKHLITATGQRVTLRCSPRSGDLSVYWYQQSLDQGLQFLIQYYNGEERAKGNILERFSAQQFPDLHSELNLSSLELGDSALYFCASSVGAGGNHNEQFFGPGTRLTVL.

Only a few counts were recorded for this clone. The V call is TRBV29-1, the J call TRBJ2-2; D gene ambiguous. Germline CDR1 SQVTM, CDR2 ANQGSEA. This CDR3 is built from 12 residues. V lost 4 bases and J 1 base, leaving 4 bases between the germline ends. The CDR3 protein is CSVVVNTGELFF. Written as DNA, the CDR3 is TGCAGCGTTGTGGTGAACACCGGGGAGCTGTTTTTT.

This clone was seen only a few times. The J gene is TRBJ2-1, the V gene TRBV7-6; 11 nucleotides agree with TRBD2. This CDR3 has 18 amino acids. V was pared by 3 bases and J by 9 bases, with 16 bases of the junction left unmatched. Germline CDR1 and CDR2: SGHVS and FNYEAQ. The CDR3: CASSFSSWSSGRYAEQFF. In DNA, the CDR3 is TGTGCCAGCAGCTTCTCCTCTTGGTCTAGCGGGAGGTACGCTGAGCAGTTCTTC.

The chain employs TRBV28 and TRBJ2-1, with TRBD1 as a possible D gene (6 bases). The V and J ends lost 3 bases and 7 bases respectively, with 16 bases between them. This CDR3 has 15 amino acids. The germline gives CDR1 MDHEN, CDR2 SYDVKM. For the CDR3, the DNA is TGTGCCAGCAGTTTTTTAACAGGGATGGTAAATGAGCAGTTCTTC. This translates into CASSFLTGMVNEQFF.

This clone was counted a few times. J is TRBJ2-1 and V is TRBV7-2, with TRBD2 matching over 9 bases. J gave up 2 bases and V 1 base, and 9 bases lay outside the gene matches. CDR1 is SGHTA, CDR2 FQGNSA, per germline. The CDR3 totals 18 residues. CDR3 region: CASSLVSGSQHTYNEQFF. CDR3 nucleotide sequence: TGTGCCAGCAGCTTAGTTAGCGGGAGCCAACACACCTACAATGAGCAGTTCTTC.

This chain links TRBV7-2 with TRBJ1-4; TRBD1 might be the D (6 bases). The V gene lost 5 bases and the J gene lost 7 bases, with 17 bases spanning the gap. In germline, CDR1 is SGHTA, CDR2 FQGNSA. The CDR3 is made up of 15 amino acids. In nucleotides, the CDR3 is TGTGCCAGCAGCCCATGGAAACAGGGCCCTGAAAAACTGTTTTTT. It codes for CASSPWKQGPEKLFF.

The CDR3 sequence: CSVGPGATEAFF. The CDR3 coding sequence is TGCAGCGTCGGGCCAGGGGCCACTGAAGCTTTCTTT. The genes are TRBV29-1 and TRBJ1-1; D might be TRBD1 (6 bases). Trimming removed 6 bases from V and 4 bases from J, with 12 bases in between. The CDR3 totals 12 residues. The germline CDR1 and CDR2 sequences are SQVTM and ANQGSEA. Filled out from reference TRBV29-1 and TRBJ1-1, the complete variable domain reads SAVISQKPSRDICQRGTSLTIQCQVDSQVTMMFWYRQQPGQSLTLIATANQGSEATYESGFVIDKFPISRPNLTFSTLTVSNMSPEDSSIYLCSVGPGATEAFFGQGTRLTVV.

This clone has more than one count but fewer than ten. J is TRBJ2-1 and V is TRBV20-1; 8 bases agree with TRBD1. The trim removed 6 bases at V and 10 bases at J, leaving 2 bases unmatched. In germline, CDR1 is DFQATT, CDR2 SNEGSKA (reference sequence). The CDR3 is made up of 10 amino acids. CDR3 DNA: TGCAGTGCCAGGGGGCTGGAGCAGTTCTTC. Protein: CSARGLEQFF.

V usage is TRBV30 and J usage is TRBJ2-3; possibly TRBD2 for D (5 bases). The CDR3 length is 13 residues. Germline-derived CDR1 and CDR2 are GTSNPN and SVGIG (reference sequence). CDR3 residues: CAASRGYTDTQYF. The CDR3 bases are TGTGCTGCCTCCCGGGGTTACACAGATACGCAGTATTTT.

The chain joins TRBV2 to TRBJ2-2; D not certain. The length of the CDR3 is 14 residues. V was trimmed by 5 bases and J by 0 bases, leaving 7 bases between them. Germline CDR1 is SNHLY and CDR2 is FYNNEI. This CDR3 is CASSLTPNTGELFF. CDR3 DNA: TGTGCCAGCAGTCTGACTCCGAACACCGGGGAGCTGTTTTTT.

The gene calls are TRBV7-2 and TRBJ2-1; D is possibly TRBD1 (5 bases). CDR3 length equals 16 residues. Trimming pared 2 bases from V and 3 bases from J, leaving 14 bases between. Germline CDR1 is SGHTA and CDR2 is FQGNSA. The CDR3 region is CASSLRQGDFYNEQFF. In DNA form, the CDR3 reads TGTGCCAGCAGCTTACGGCAGGGTGATTTCTACAATGAGCAGTTCTTC.

This clone has only a few counts. The chain joins TRBV7-2 to TRBJ2-7, with D maybe TRBD1 (6 bases). This CDR3 contains 17 residues. The ends were cut back, 6 bases at V and 1 base at J, with 22 bases in the middle. The germline V gene has CDR1 SGHTA and CDR2 FQGNSA. CDR3 nucleotides: TGTGCCAGCAGTCACCGTAGACAGGCCATCCTTTCCTACGAGCAGTACTTC. The encoded protein is CASSHRRQAILSYEQYF. Variable domain in full (rest from reference TRBV7-2 and TRBJ2-7): GAGVSQSPSNKVTEKGKDVELRCDPISGHTALYWYRQSLGQGLEFLIYFQGNSAPDKSGLPSDRFSAERTGGSVSTLTIQRTQQEDSAVYLCASSHRRQAILSYEQYFGPGTRLTVT.

The chain uses TRBV19 and TRBJ2-4; D gene ambiguous. This CDR3 has 14 residues. Trimming took off 7 bases at V and 7 bases at J, with 17 bases between the two ends. The germline gives CDR1 LNHDA, CDR2 SQIVND (reference sequence). The CDR3 is CASNMGSRKNIQYF. The CDR3 DNA is TGTGCCAGTAATATGGGCTCGAGGAAGAACATTCAGTACTTC.

This clone was observed a handful of times. This chain connects TRBV15 to TRBJ2-5; D remains ambiguous. The CDR3 runs 11 residues. V was shortened by 6 bases and J by 2 bases, with 4 bases between the two germline ends. In germline, CDR1 is LNHNV, CDR2 YYDKDF (reference sequence). CDR3 residues: CATRGQETQYF. CDR3 DNA: TGTGCCACCAGGGGGCAAGAGACCCAGTACTTC.

The chain carries TRBV30 and TRBJ1-6; TRBD1 is a possible D gene (6 bases). The V and J ends lost 1 base and 9 bases respectively, with 13 bases between them. In germline, CDR1 is GTSNPN, CDR2 SVGIG (reference sequence). This CDR3 contains 14 residues. The CDR3 here is CAWSGIGGISPLHF. The CDR3 DNA reads TGTGCCTGGAGTGGCATAGGGGGAATTTCACCCCTCCACTTT.

The rearrangement links TRBV30 to TRBJ2-3; D may be TRBD1 (6 bases). With 5 bases removed from V and 1 base from J, the gap between germline ends came to 16 bases. Germline-derived CDR1 and CDR2 are GTSNPN and SVGIG (reference sequence). The CDR3 spans 15 residues. The CDR3 region is CAWQTGTFGTDTQYF. CDR3 coding DNA: TGTGCCTGGCAAACAGGGACGTTCGGCACAGATACGCAGTATTTT.

With respect to this clone: One end of the junction is discordant with germline, which a read error may explain. The V and J genes are TRBV7-7 and TRBJ2-7; 8 bases align to TRBD1. Germline loops: CDR1 SSHAT, CDR2 FNYEAQ (reference sequence). The CDR3 spans 13 residues. CDR3 sequence reads: CASSKDRAYEQYF. DNA for the CDR3: TGTGCTAGCAGCAAGGACAGGGCCTACGAGCAGTACTTC.

The V call is TRBV7-2, the J call TRBJ2-2; 9 bases are a match to TRBD2. V was pared by 4 bases and J by 1 base, with 4 bases of the junction left unmatched. The V gene's germline CDR1 is SGHTA and CDR2 FQGNSA. The CDR3 has 16 residues. This chain's CDR3 is CASSSGLAVNTGELFF. Written as DNA, the CDR3 is TGTGCCAGCAGCTCGGGACTAGCAGTGAACACCGGGGAGCTGTTTTTT.